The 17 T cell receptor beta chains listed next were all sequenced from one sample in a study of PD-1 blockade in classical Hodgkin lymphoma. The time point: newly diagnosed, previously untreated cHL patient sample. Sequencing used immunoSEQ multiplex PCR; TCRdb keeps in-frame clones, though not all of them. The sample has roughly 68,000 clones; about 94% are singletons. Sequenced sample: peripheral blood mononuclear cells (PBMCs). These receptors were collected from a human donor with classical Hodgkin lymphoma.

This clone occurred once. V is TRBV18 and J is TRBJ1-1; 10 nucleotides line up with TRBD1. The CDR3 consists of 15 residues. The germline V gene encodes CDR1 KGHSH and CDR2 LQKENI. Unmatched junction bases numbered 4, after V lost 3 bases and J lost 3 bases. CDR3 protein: CASSPRTGGDTEAFF. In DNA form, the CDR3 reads TGTGCCAGCTCACCTCGGACAGGGGGTGACACTGAAGCTTTCTTT.

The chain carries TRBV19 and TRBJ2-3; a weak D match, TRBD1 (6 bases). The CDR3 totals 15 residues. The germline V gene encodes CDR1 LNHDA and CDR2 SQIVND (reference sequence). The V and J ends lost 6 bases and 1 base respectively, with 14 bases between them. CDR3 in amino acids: CASSFRGLGTDTQYF. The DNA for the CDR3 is TGTGCCAGTAGCTTCAGGGGATTAGGCACAGATACGCAGTATTTT.

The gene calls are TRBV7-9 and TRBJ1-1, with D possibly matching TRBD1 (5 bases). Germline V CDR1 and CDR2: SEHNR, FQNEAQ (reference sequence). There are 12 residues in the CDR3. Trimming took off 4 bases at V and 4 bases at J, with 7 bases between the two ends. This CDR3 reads CASSSGGTEAFF. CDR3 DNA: TGTGCCAGCAGCTCTGGGGGCACTGAAGCTTTCTTT.

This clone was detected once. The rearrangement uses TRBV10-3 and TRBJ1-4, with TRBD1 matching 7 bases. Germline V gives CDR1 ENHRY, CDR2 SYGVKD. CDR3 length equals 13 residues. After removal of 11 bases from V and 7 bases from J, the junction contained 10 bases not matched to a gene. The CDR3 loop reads CAVGQEIPEKLFF. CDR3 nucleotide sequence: TGTGCCGTCGGACAGGAGATACCTGAAAAACTGTTTTTT.

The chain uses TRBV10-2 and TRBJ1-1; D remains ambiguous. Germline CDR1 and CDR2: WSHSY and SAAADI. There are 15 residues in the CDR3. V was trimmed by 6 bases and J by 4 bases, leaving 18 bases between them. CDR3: CASRSGLGSSTEAFF. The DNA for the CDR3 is TGCGCCAGCAGATCGGGGTTAGGTTCAAGCACTGAAGCTTTCTTT.

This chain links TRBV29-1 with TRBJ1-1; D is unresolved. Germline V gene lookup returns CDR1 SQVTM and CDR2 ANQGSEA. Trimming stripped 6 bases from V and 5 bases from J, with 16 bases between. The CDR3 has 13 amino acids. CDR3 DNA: TGCAGCGTGTCTGGTCGCCTTGAAACTGAAGCTTTCTTT. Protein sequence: CSVSGRLETEAFF.

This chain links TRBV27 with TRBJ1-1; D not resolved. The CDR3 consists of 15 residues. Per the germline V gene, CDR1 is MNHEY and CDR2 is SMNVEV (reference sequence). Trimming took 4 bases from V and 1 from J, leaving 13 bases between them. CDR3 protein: CASSWSPPSNTEAFF. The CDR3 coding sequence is TGTGCCAGCAGTTGGTCCCCTCCTTCGAACACTGAAGCTTTCTTT.

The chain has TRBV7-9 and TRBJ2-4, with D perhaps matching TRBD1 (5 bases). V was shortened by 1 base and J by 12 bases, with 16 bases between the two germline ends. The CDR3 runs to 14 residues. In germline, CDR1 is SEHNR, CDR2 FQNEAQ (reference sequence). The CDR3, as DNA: TGTGCCAGCAGCTTAGGGGGCCTAACCAACGGTCAGTACTTC. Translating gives CASSLGGLTNGQYF.

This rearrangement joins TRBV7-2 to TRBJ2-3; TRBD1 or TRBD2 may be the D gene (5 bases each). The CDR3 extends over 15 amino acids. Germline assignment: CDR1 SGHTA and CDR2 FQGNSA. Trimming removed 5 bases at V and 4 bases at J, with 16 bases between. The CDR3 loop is CASSRDPGRPDTQYF. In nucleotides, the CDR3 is TGTGCCAGCAGCCGGGACCCCGGTCGTCCAGATACGCAGTATTTT.

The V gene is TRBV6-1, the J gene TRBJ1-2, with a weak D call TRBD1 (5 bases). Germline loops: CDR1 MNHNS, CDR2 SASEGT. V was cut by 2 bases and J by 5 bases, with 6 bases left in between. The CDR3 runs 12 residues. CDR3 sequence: CASSEPGYGYTF. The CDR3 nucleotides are TGTGCCAGCAGTGAACCAGGGTATGGCTACACCTTC.

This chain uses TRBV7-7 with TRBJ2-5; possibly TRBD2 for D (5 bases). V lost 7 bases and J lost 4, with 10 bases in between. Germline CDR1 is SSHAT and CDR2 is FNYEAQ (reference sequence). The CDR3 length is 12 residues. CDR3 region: CASKGEGETQYF. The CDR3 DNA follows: TGTGCCAGCAAGGGAGAAGGAGAGACCCAGTACTTC.

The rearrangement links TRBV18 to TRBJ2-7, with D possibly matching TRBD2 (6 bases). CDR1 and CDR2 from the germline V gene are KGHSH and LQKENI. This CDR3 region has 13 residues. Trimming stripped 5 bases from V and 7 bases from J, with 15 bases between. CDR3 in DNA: TGTGCCAGCTCAGCGATCCTAGCGCTGGAGCAGTACTTC. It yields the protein CASSAILALEQYF.

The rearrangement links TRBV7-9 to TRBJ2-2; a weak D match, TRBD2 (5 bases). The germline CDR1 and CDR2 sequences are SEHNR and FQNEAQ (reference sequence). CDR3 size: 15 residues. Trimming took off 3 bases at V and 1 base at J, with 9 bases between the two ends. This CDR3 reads CASSFGGRNTGELFF. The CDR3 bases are TGTGCCAGCAGCTTTGGCGGGCGGAACACCGGGGAGCTGTTTTTT.

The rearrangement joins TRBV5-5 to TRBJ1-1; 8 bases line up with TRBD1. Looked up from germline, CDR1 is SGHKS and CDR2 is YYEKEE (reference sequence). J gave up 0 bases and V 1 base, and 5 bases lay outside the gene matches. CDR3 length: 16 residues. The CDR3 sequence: CASSLYRQGMNTEAFF. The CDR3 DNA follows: TGTGCCAGCAGCTTGTATCGACAGGGGATGAACACTGAAGCTTTCTTT. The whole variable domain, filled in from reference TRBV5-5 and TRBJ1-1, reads DAGVTQSPTHLIKTRGQQVTLRCSPISGHKSVSWYQQVLGQGPQFIFQYYEKEERGRGNFPDRFSARQFPNYSSELNVNALLLGDSALYLCASSLYRQGMNTEAFFGQGTRLTVV.

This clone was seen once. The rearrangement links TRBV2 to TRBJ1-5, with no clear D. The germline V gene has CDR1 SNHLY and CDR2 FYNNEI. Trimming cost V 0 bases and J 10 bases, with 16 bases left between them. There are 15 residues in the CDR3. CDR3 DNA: TGTGCCAGCAGTGAAGCGCTTCCGGCTTCCAATCCCCAGCATTTT. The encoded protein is CASSEALPASNPQHF.

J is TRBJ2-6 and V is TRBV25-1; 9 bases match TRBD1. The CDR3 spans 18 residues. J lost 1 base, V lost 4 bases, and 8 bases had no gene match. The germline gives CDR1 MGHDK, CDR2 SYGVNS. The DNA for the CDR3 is TGTGCCAGCAGTGGGGAAAAGACAGGGGGGTCTGGGGCCAACGTCCTGACTTTC. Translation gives CASSGEKTGGSGANVLTF.

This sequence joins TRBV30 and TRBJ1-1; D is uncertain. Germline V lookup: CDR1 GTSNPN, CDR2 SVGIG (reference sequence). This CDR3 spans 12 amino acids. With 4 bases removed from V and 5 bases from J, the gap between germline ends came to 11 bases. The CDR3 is CAWTPLSTEAFF. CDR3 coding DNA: TGTGCCTGGACTCCACTGTCTACTGAAGCTTTCTTT. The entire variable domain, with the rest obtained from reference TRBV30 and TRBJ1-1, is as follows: SQTIHQWPATLVQPVGSPLSLECTVEGTSNPNLYWYRQAAGRGLQLLFYSVGIGQISSEVPQNLSASRPQDRQFILSSKKLLLSDSGFYLCAWTPLSTEAFFGQGTRLTVV.